This TCR beta chain originates from a study of PD-1 blockade in mismatch repair-deficient tumors. Notes on the study in general: After pembrolizumab, tumor-resident clones rose rapidly, then generally contracted before radiologic responses.

The method was immunoSEQ multiplex PCR; TCRdb's version includes in-frame clones alone and lacks a portion of them. The repertoire holds over 100,000 clones, with 60% to 85% as singletons. The CDR3 has 16 amino acids. CDR1 SGHNT and CDR2 YENEEA come from the germline V gene. Trimming took 5 bases from V and 3 from J, leaving 16 bases between them. Points on this clone: Its specificity is unknown.

Specimen: peripheral blood, collected about 60 weeks after starting pembrolizumab. The rearrangement joins TRBV11-3 to TRBJ2-2; possible D gene TRBD1, 6 bases. The origin of this receptor is an adult with mismatch repair-deficient cancer. The CDR3 region is CASSDRDKGDTGELFF. For the CDR3, the DNA is TGTGCCAGCAGCGACCGGGACAAAGGGGACACCGGGGAGCTGTTTTTT.